A single sample is the source of the 26 T cell receptor beta chains below, sequenced in a study of cytomegalovirus exposure and HLA in healthy donors. The PCR ran on 60 Vbeta and 13 Jbeta primers. Produced via immunoSEQ multiplex PCR; TCRdb's table is partial and in-frame only. The sample carries a few hundred thousand clones, approximately 80% recorded once. The sequenced sample was PBMCs. Source of these receptors: a girl aged 10 to 17 in good health and CMV-seronegative.

The chain recombines TRBV9 with TRBJ2-3; 7 bases are shared with TRBD2. Per the germline V gene, CDR1 is SGDLS and CDR2 is YYNGEE. Trimming at V came to 4 bases and at J to 2 bases, leaving 10 bases not matched to a gene. The CDR3 is 16 amino acids. In nucleotides, the CDR3 is TGTGCCAGCAGCCCACGCGGGAGCCCCAACACAGATACGCAGTATTTT. It is translated as CASSPRGSPNTDTQYF.

V usage is TRBV28 and J usage is TRBJ1-5, with D unclear. This CDR3 has 12 amino acids. Trimming left V 5 bases short and J 5 bases short, with 7 bases between. CDR1 MDHEN and CDR2 SYDVKM come from the germline V gene. The CDR3 bases are TGTGCCAGCAGTGCCCGGGATCAGCCCCAGCATTTT. Amino acids: CASSARDQPQHF.

The genes are TRBV28 and TRBJ2-7; 7 positions agree with TRBD1. The CDR3 runs to 15 residues. Trimming removed 3 bases from V and 3 bases from J; junction bases left unmatched: 8. Germline lookup yields CDR1 MDHEN and CDR2 SYDVKM. CDR3 DNA: TGTGCCAGCAGTTTTGGAACAGGGGCTAACTACGAGCAGTACTTC. It is translated as CASSFGTGANYEQYF.

This clone was recorded a few times. This rearrangement joins TRBV7-9 to TRBJ1-4; 9 nucleotides match TRBD1. CDR3 length: 14 amino acids. The V and J ends lost 6 bases and 8 bases, in that order; junction bases with no gene match: 7. Germline V gives CDR1 SEHNR, CDR2 FQNEAQ (reference sequence). The DNA for the CDR3 is TGTGCCAGCAGAGAGACAGGGGGAGGCGAAAAACTGTTTTTT. This translates into CASRETGGGEKLFF.

The chain has TRBV19 and TRBJ1-1; D is uncertain. V was cut by 6 bases and J by 10 bases, with 18 bases left in between. The CDR3 is 13 residues long. Germline loops: CDR1 LNHDA, CDR2 SQIVND (reference sequence). CDR3 coding DNA: TGTGCCAGTAGGAACTCCGGCGGCATTGGAGCTTTCTTT. It codes for CASRNSGGIGAFF. Based on the CDR3 plus reference TRBV19 and TRBJ1-1, the full variable domain is DGGITQSPKYLFRKEGQNVTLSCEQNLNHDAMYWYRQDPGQGLRLIYYSQIVNDFQKGDIAEGYSVSREKKESFPLTVTSAQKNPTAFYLCASRNSGGIGAFFGQGTRLTVV.

The rearrangement joins TRBV7-3 to TRBJ1-1; 7 positions match TRBD1. The J segment lost 11 bases and the V segment lost 5 bases, leaving 8 bases of the junction unmatched. The CDR3 is made up of 12 amino acids. Germline values: CDR1 SGHTA, CDR2 FQGTGA. The CDR3 DNA reads TGTGCCAGCAGCCCAGGAGGGACAGACGCTTTCTTT. Translation gives CASSPGGTDAFF.

Written as DNA, the CDR3 is TGCAGCGTTCTGACAGGGGGGAAGACTGAAGCTTTCTTT. Its translation: CSVLTGGKTEAFF. The chain carries TRBV29-1 and TRBJ1-1; 9 bases fit TRBD1. The CDR3 totals 13 residues. V shed 5 bases, J shed 5 bases, and the junction held 6 bases outside the gene matches. Germline CDR1 reads SQVTM; CDR2 reads ANQGSEA.

The CDR3 region is CASSPLDRGSAKLFF. CDR3 in DNA: TGTGCCAGCTCACCACTCGACAGGGGATCGGCAAAACTGTTTTTT. The chain has TRBV18 and TRBJ1-4; 8 positions match TRBD1. CDR1 is KGHSH and CDR2 is LQKENI in the germline V gene. The CDR3 contains 15 residues. V lost 1 base, J lost 10 bases, and 8 bases stayed unmatched.

This clone came up a few times. This chain joins TRBV6-6 and TRBJ2-2; D call uncertain. Germline CDR1 reads MNHNY; CDR2 reads SVGAGI (reference sequence). Trimming shortened V by 7 bases and J by 1 base, and 10 bases separated the two germline ends. The CDR3 runs to 14 residues. Written as DNA, the CDR3 is TGTGCCAGCACCCCACAAGTGAACACCGGGGAGCTGTTTTTT. Translation gives CASTPQVNTGELFF.

This clone has just a few counts. The rearrangement links TRBV19 to TRBJ1-1; 7 bases line up with TRBD1. The CDR3 extends over 13 amino acids. Trimming removed 7 bases from V and 4 bases from J; junction bases left unmatched: 6. Looked up from germline, CDR1 is LNHDA and CDR2 is SQIVND (reference sequence). The CDR3: CASTPYRGTEAFF. The CDR3 nucleotides are TGTGCCAGTACCCCCTACAGGGGCACTGAAGCTTTCTTT.

This clone turned up a few times. The V and J genes are TRBV5-1 and TRBJ1-4; the D is unclear. This CDR3 has 15 residues. V was clipped by 0 bases and J by 5 bases, with 11 bases between them. Germline values: CDR1 SGHRS, CDR2 YFSETQ. The CDR3 region has the DNA TGCGCCAGCAGCTTGGCTACGGACTTGAATGAAAAACTGTTTTTT. Amino acids: CASSLATDLNEKLFF. The full variable domain, with the rest looked up from reference TRBV5-1 and TRBJ1-4, is KAGVTQTPRYLIKTRGQQVTLSCSPISGHRSVSWYQQTPGQGLQFLFEYFSETQRNKGNFPGRFSGRQFSNSRSEMNVSTLELGDSALYLCASSLATDLNEKLFFGSGTQLSVL.

This sequence joins TRBV7-3 and TRBJ2-7; perhaps TRBD2 as D (6 bases). CDR3 length: 12 amino acids. Trimming took off 5 bases at V and 13 bases at J, with 18 bases between the two ends. Germline loops: CDR1 SGHTA, CDR2 FQGTGA. In nucleotides, the CDR3 is TGTGCCAGCAGCCCCCTCGGGGGTCCCCCATACTTC. This encodes CASSPLGGPPYF.

CDR3 in DNA: TGTGCCTGGAGTGCGGGGGTGCTTAGCAATCAGCCCCAGCATTTT. This codes for CAWSAGVLSNQPQHF. The chain is built from TRBV30 and TRBJ1-5; tentatively, D is TRBD1 (5 bases). The CDR3 covers 15 residues. The V end lost 1 base, the J end lost 0 bases, and 10 bases lay between the germline ends. Germline V lookup: CDR1 GTSNPN, CDR2 SVGIG (reference sequence).

This CDR3 is CASSPASSQETQYF. The CDR3 DNA is TGTGCCAGCTCACCAGCGTCATCCCAAGAGACCCAGTACTTC. The gene calls are TRBV18 and TRBJ2-5; D uncertain. In germline, CDR1 is KGHSH, CDR2 LQKENI. This CDR3 is built from 14 residues. Trimming took off 2 bases at V and 1 base at J, with 8 bases between the two ends.

The gene calls are TRBV7-9 and TRBJ2-5, with D hard to call. The CDR3 consists of 12 residues. The germline V gene has CDR1 SEHNR and CDR2 FQNEAQ (reference sequence). Trimming shortened V by 7 bases and J by 5 bases, and 11 bases separated the two germline ends. For the CDR3, the DNA is TGTGCCAGCACCCTGGAGTGGGAGACCCAGTACTTC. Protein product: CASTLEWETQYF.

This clone was counted only a few times. In nucleotides, the CDR3 is TGTGCCAGCAGCTCCATCTACGAGCAGTACTTC. It yields the protein CASSSIYEQYF. The chain employs TRBV7-2 and TRBJ2-7, with D hard to call. CDR1 and CDR2 (germline): SGHTA, FQGNSA. V gave up 4 bases and J gave up 3 bases, with 4 bases separating them. The CDR3 loop spans 11 amino acids.

The rearrangement uses TRBV7-8 and TRBJ2-3; D might be TRBD2 (5 bases). V lost 7 bases, J lost 6 bases, and 20 bases lay in between. Germline V lookup: CDR1 SGHVS, CDR2 FQNEAQ. The CDR3 is 15 amino acids. DNA for the CDR3: TGTGCCAGCACCAATCTACAGCGGCCGGTGGATACGCAGTATTTT. Translating it yields CASTNLQRPVDTQYF. Full variable domain (remainder filled in from reference TRBV7-8 and TRBJ2-3): GAGVSQSPRYKVAKRGQDVALRCDPISGHVSLFWYQQALGQGPEFLTYFQNEAQLDKSGLPSDRFFAERPEGSVSTLKIQRTQQEDSAVYLCASTNLQRPVDTQYFGPGTRLTVL.

V usage is TRBV2 and J usage is TRBJ2-1, with D perhaps matching TRBD1 (6 bases). The germline V gene has CDR1 SNHLY and CDR2 FYNNEI. Trimming took off 5 bases at V and 5 bases at J, with 10 bases between the two ends. CDR3 length: 13 residues. The CDR3 loop reads CASSTTGNNEQFF. The CDR3 region has the DNA TGTGCCAGCAGTACAACAGGGAACAATGAGCAGTTCTTC.

Notes on this clone: A junction end diverges from the germline sequence, so it may reflect a read error. This rearrangement joins TRBV7-9 to TRBJ2-1, with D uncertain. The CDR3 has 12 amino acids. Germline V gene data show CDR1 as SEHNR and CDR2 as FQNEAQ (reference sequence). CDR3 sequence reads: CSSSFSSNEQFF. The CDR3 DNA sequence: TGTTCCAGCAGCTTTTCTAGCAATGAGCAGTTCTTC.

The chain is built from TRBV6-6 and TRBJ2-7; 7 bases are a match to TRBD1. In germline, CDR1 is MNHNY, CDR2 SVGAGI (reference sequence). With 4 bases clipped from V and 1 base from J, the junction kept 7 bases outside the gene matches. This CDR3 has 15 amino acids. The CDR3 coding sequence is TGTGCCAGCAGTTCCCCCAAGGGGGCTTCCTACGAGCAGTACTTC. This codes for CASSSPKGASYEQYF.

This clone came up once. V gene TRBV14 combines with J gene TRBJ2-1, with unresolved D. The length of the CDR3 is 12 residues. V was trimmed by 4 bases and J by 8 bases, leaving 9 bases between them. CDR1 SGHDN and CDR2 FVKESK come from the germline V gene. The CDR3 nucleotides are TGTGCCAGCAGCCCGAACCGGGATGAGCAGTTCTTC. This encodes CASSPNRDEQFF.

In DNA, the CDR3 is TGTGCCAGTCGCCCAGGGGGCACCGGGGAGCTGTTTTTT. It yields the protein CASRPGGTGELFF. The rearrangement links TRBV19 to TRBJ2-2, with 7 bases fitting TRBD1. Germline-derived CDR1 and CDR2 are LNHDA and SQIVND (reference sequence). The CDR3 runs 13 residues. Germline trimming cut 8 bases from V and 4 bases from J; bases unmatched to any gene: 4.

This sequence joins TRBV6-5 and TRBJ1-1; possible D gene TRBD1, 6 bases. Trimming took off 6 bases at V and 4 bases at J, with 9 bases between the two ends. This CDR3 has 12 residues. The germline V gene encodes CDR1 MNHEY and CDR2 SVGAGI. This chain's CDR3 is CASRHRATEAFF. The CDR3 DNA sequence: TGTGCCAGCAGACACAGGGCCACTGAAGCTTTCTTT.

On this clone itself: At the DNA level, this CDR3 is encoded by other sequences in the same sample as well. This sequence joins TRBV7-9 and TRBJ2-7, with 11 bases aligning to TRBD2. Losses at the gene ends were 4 bases for V and 0 bases for J; bases not matched to a gene: 2. Germline CDR1 and CDR2: SEHNR and FQNEAQ (reference sequence). The CDR3 is made up of 15 amino acids. CDR3 residues: CASSSGLAVSYEQYF. The CDR3, as DNA: TGTGCCAGCAGCTCGGGACTAGCGGTCTCCTACGAGCAGTACTTC.

The V and J genes are TRBV19 and TRBJ2-3; D possibly corresponds to TRBD1 (6 bases). Germline CDR1 LNHDA, CDR2 SQIVND (reference sequence). Trimming cost V 3 bases and J 1 base, with 17 bases left between them. The CDR3 covers 17 residues. The CDR3 protein is CASSIDPRQAGTDTQYF. The CDR3 region has the DNA TGTGCCAGTAGTATCGATCCCCGACAGGCAGGCACAGATACGCAGTATTTT.

Concerning this clone: An end of the junction does not agree with germline; a read error may underlie this. The chain combines TRBV6-6 with TRBJ1-2, with 7 bases aligning to TRBD1. Germline V gives CDR1 MNHNY, CDR2 SVGAGI (reference sequence). The CDR3 runs 13 residues. CDR3 coding DNA: TGTGCCAGCAGTCATAAGACAGGGCAGGCGGCCCTCTTC. Encoded protein: CASSHKTGQAALF.